The entry below describes one TCR beta chain. The antigen is not known. This specimen comes from a study of T-cell memory formation after mild COVID-19. Turning to the study itself: TCR clusters were largely donor specific.

Each CDR3 protein is one row after TCRdb ran MiXCR on the 5' RACE reads. The table has 350,000 to 500,000 distinct CDR3 sequences, 23% seen once; the top ten hold around 12%. Notes on the study in general: Cross-reactive memory appears to have joined, as suggested by some responding clones showing up in pre-infection memory. Those CD4+ clones that contracted were mainly in CM and EM (CD8+ ones in EMRA).

The receptor's source is an adult woman who had mild COVID-19 (a few samples of this study predate the infection). Cell type and time point are not known. Sequenced sample: PBMCs or a T cell subset sorted from them (not recorded which).

The CDR3 nucleotides are TGTGCCAGCAGCTTCGCGTGGAGCGGGGGTTTCGGCGAGCAGTACTTC. It codes for CASSFAWSGGFGEQYF. The chain joins TRBV11-1 to TRBJ2-7, with 8 bases that match TRBD2. J lost 6 bases, V lost 3 bases, and 13 bases had no gene match. Germline V gene sequence: CDR1 SGHAT, CDR2 FQDESV (reference sequence). This CDR3 is 16 amino acids long.